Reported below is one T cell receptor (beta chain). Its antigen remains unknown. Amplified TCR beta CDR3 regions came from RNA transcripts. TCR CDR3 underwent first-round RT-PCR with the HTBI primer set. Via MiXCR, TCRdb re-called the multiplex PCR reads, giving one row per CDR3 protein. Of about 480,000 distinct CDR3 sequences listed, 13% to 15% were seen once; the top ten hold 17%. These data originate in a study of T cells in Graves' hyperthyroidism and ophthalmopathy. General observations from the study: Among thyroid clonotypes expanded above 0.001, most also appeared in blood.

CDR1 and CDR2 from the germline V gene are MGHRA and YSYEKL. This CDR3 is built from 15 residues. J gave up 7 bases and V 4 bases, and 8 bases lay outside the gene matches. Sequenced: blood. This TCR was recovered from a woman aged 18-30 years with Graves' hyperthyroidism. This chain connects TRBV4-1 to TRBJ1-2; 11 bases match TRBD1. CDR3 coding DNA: TGCGCCAGCAGCCGAACAGGACAGGGGGCTGGTGGCTACACCTTC. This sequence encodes CASSRTGQGAGGYTF.